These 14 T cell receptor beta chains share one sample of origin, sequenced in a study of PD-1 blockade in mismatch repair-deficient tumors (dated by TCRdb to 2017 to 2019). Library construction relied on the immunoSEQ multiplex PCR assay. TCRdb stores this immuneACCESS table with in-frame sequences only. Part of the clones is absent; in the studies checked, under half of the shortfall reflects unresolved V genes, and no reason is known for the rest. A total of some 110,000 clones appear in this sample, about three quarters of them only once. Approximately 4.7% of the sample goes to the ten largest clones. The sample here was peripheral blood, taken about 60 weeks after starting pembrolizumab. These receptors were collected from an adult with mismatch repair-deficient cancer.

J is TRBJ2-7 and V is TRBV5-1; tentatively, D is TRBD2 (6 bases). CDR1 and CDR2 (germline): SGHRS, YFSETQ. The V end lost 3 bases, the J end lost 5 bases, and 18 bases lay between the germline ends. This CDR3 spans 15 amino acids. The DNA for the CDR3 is TGCGCCAGCAGCTCGGGACTTCCCAGTGTTGACGAGCAGTACTTC. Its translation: CASSSGLPSVDEQYF.

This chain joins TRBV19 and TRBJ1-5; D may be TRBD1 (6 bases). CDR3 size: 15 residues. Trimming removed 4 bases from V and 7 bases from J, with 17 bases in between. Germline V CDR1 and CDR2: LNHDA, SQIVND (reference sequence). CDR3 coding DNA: TGTGCCAGTAGTACCGGACCCCAGGGGAAACAGCCCCAGCATTTT. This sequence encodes CASSTGPQGKQPQHF.

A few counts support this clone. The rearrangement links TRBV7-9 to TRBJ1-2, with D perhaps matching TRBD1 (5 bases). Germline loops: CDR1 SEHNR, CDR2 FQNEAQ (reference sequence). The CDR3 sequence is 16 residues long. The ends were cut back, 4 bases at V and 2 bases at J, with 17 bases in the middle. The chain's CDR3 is CASSYPGLGRNYGYTF. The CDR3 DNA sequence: TGTGCCAGCAGCTATCCGGGGCTCGGGAGGAACTATGGCTACACCTTC. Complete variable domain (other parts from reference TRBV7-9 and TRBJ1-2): DTGVSQNPRHKITKRGQNVTFRCDPISEHNRLYWYRQTLGQGPEFLTYFQNEAQLEKSRLLSDRFSAERPKGSFSTLEIQRTEQGDSAMYLCASSYPGLGRNYGYTFGSGTRLTVV.

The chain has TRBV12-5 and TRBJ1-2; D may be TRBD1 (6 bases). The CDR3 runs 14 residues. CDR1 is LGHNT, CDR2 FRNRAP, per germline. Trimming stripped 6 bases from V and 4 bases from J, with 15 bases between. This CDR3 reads CASGTDSKVYGYTF. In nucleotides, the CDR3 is TGTGCTAGTGGAACGGACAGTAAAGTCTATGGCTACACCTTC.

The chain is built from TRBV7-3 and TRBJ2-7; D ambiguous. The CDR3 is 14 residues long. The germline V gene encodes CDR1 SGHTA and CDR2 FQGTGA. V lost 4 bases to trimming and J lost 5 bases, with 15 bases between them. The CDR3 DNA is TGTGCCAGCAGCTCAGCTTTAAAGTCCCACGAGCAGTACTTC. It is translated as CASSSALKSHEQYF.

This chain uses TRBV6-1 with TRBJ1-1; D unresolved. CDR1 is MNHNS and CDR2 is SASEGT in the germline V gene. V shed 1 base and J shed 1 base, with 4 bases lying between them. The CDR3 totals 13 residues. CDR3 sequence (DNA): TGTGCCAGCAGTGAAGTATGGAACACTGAAGCTTTCTTT. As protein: CASSEVWNTEAFF.

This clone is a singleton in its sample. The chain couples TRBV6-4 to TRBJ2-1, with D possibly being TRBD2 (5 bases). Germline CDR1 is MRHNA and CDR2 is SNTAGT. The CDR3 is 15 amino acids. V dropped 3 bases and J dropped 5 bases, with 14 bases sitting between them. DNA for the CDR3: TGTGCCAGCAGTGAAAGCGCCGAGGGTCACAATGAGCAGTTCTTC. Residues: CASSESAEGHNEQFF.

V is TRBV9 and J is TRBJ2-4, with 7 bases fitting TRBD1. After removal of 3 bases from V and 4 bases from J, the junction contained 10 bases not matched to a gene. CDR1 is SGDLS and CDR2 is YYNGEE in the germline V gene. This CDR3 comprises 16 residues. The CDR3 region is CASSEPRAGGKNIQYF. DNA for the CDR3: TGTGCCAGCAGCGAGCCCCGGGCAGGGGGAAAAAACATTCAGTACTTC.

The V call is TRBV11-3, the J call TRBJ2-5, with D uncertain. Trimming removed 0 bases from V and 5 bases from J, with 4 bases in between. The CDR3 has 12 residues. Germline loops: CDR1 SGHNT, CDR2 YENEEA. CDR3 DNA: TGTGCCAGCAGCTTAGAGGTGGAGACCCAGTACTTC. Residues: CASSLEVETQYF.

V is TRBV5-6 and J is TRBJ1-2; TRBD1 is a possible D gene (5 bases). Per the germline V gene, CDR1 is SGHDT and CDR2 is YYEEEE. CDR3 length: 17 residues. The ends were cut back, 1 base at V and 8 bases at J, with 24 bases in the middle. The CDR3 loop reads CASSLRIIRDGNMGYTF. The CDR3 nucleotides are TGTGCCAGCAGCTTGAGGATTATCCGGGACGGGAATATGGGCTACACCTTC.

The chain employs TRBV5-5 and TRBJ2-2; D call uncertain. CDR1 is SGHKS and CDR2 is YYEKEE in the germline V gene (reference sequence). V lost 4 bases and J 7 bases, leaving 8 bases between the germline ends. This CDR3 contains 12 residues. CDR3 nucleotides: TGTGCCAGCAGCGGAGTGGTCGGGGAGCTGTTTTTT. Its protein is CASSGVVGELFF.

The DNA of the CDR3 is TGTGCCATCAGAGGGACTAGCGCCGATACGAACACCGGGGAGCTGTTTTTT. Translated: CAIRGTSADTNTGELFF. This chain joins TRBV10-3 and TRBJ2-2, with 10 bases fitting TRBD2. V shed 6 bases, J shed 0 bases, and the junction held 7 bases outside the gene matches. Germline values: CDR1 ENHRY, CDR2 SYGVKD. The CDR3 runs to 17 residues.

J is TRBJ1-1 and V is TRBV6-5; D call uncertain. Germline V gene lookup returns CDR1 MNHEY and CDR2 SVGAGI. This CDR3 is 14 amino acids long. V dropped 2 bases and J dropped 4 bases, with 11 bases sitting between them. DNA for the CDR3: TGTGCCAGCAGTTACGAGCAGGCCAGCACTGAAGCTTTCTTT. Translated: CASSYEQASTEAFF.

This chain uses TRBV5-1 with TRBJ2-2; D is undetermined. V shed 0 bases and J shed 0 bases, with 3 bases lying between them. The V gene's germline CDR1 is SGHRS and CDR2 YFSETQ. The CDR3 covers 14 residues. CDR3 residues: CASSLVPNTGELFF. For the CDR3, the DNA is TGCGCCAGCAGCTTGGTCCCGAACACCGGGGAGCTGTTTTTT.